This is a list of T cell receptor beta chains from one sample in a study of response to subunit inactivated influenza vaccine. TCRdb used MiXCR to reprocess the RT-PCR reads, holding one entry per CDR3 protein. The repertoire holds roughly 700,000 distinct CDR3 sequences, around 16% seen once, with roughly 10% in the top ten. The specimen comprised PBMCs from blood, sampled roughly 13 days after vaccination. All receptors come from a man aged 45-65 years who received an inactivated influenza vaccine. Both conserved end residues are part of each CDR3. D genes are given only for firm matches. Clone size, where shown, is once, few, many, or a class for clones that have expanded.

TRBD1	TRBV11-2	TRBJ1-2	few	CASSLTLGTDYTF	TGTGCCAGCAGCTTAACGCTCGGGACAGACTACACCTTC
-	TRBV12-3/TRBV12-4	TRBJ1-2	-	CACAGSANYGYTF	TGTGCCTGTGCAGGTTCAGCTAACTATGGCTACACCTTC
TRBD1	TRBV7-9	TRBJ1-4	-	CASSLVGQGLFF	TGTGCCAGCAGCTTAGTCGGACAGGGACTGTTTTTT
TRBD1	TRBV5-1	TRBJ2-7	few	CASSLFGTGGYEQYF	TGCGCCAGCAGCTTGTTTGGGACAGGAGGCTACGAGCAGTACTTC
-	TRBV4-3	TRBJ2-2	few	CASSQDFFRVAGELFF	TGCGCCAGCAGCCAAGATTTTTTCAGGGTTGCCGGGGAGCTGTTTTTT
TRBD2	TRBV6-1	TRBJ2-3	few	CASTPGGITDTQYF	TGTGCCAGCACCCCGGGAGGGATCACAGATACGCAGTATTTT
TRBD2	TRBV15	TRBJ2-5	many	CATSSGLADQETQYF	TGTGCCACCAGCTCGGGACTAGCGGACCAAGAGACCCAGTACTTC
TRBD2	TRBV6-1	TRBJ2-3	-	CASSTGLAGGRDTQYF	TGTGCCAGCAGTACCGGACTAGCGGGGGGCAGGGATACGCAGTATTTT
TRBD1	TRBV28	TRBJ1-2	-	CASSLPDRGVGYTF	TGTGCCAGCAGTTTACCCGACAGGGGGGTTGGCTACACCTTC
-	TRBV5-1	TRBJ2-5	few	CASSLARSETQYF	TGCGCCAGCAGCTTGGCCAGGTCAGAGACCCAGTACTTC
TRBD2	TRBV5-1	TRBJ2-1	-	CASSQTSVSEQFF	TGCGCCAGCAGCCAAACTAGCGTCAGTGAGCAGTTCTTC
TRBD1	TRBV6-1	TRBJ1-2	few	CASSEWGQGDYTF	TGTGCCAGCAGTGAATGGGGGCAGGGGGACTACACCTTC
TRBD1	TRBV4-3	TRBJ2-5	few	CASSQDLVGQEETQYF	TGCGCCAGCAGCCAAGATCTTGTGGGACAGGAAGAGACCCAGTACTTC
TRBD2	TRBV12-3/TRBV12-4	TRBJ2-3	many	CASRGLAVDTQYF	TGTGCCAGCAGGGGACTAGCGGTAGATACGCAGTATTTT
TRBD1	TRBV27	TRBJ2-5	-	CASTPRGRGHETQYF	TGTGCCAGCACCCCTCGGGGAAGGGGGCACGAGACCCAGTACTTC
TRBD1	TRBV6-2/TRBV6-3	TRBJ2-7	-	CASPPDRGPNEQYF	TGTGCCAGCCCGCCGGACAGGGGACCCAACGAGCAGTACTTC
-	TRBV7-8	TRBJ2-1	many	CASSLGADEQFF	TGTGCCAGCAGCTTAGGGGCTGATGAGCAGTTCTTC
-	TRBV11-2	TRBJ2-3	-	CASSLRNDTDTQYF	TGTGCCAGCAGCTTAAGGAATGACACAGATACGCAGTATTTT
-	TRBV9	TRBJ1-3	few	CASSVGSRDGNTIYF	TGTGCCAGCAGCGTTGGTAGCCGCGACGGAAACACCATATATTTT
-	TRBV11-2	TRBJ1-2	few	CASSAEIFNYGYTF	TGTGCCAGCAGTGCCGAGATTTTTAACTATGGCTACACCTTC
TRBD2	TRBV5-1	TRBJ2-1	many	CASSYSGSPYNEQFF	TGCGCCAGCAGCTATAGCGGGAGTCCCTACAATGAGCAGTTCTTC
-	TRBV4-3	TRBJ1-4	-	CASSQSPGTNEKLFF	TGCGCCAGCAGCCAATCTCCGGGAACTAATGAAAAACTGTTTTTT
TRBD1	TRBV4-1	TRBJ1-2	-	CASSQDFVRTGANYGYTF	TGCGCCAGCAGCCAAGACTTTGTTAGGACAGGGGCGAACTATGGCTACACCTTC
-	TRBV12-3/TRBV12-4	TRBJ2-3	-	CASSFMGADTQYF	TGTGCCAGCAGTTTTATGGGTGCGGATACGCAGTATTTT
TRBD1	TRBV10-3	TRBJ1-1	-	CAIRGQGAATEAFF	TGTGCCATCAGGGGACAGGGGGCGGCCACTGAAGCTTTCTTT
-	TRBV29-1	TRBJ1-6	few	CSAQSSYNSPLHF	TGCAGCGCGCAAAGCTCCTATAATTCACCCCTCCACTTT
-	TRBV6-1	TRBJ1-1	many	CASSDFQGNTEAFF	TGTGCCAGCAGTGATTTTCAAGGGAACACTGAAGCTTTCTTT
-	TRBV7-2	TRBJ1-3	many	CASSPRGRNTIYF	TGTGCCAGCAGCCCCCGCGGCCGAAACACCATATATTTT
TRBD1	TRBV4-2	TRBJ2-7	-	CASSAAATGGGKYEQYF	TGTGCCAGCAGCGCCGCCGCCACAGGGGGAGGAAAGTACGAGCAGTACTTC
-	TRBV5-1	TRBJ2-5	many	CASSLVTGQETQYF	TGCGCCAGCAGCTTGGTGACAGGCCAAGAGACCCAGTACTTC
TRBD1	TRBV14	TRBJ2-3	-	CASSRTLTGLTDPQYF	TGTGCCAGCAGCCGGACTTTGACAGGGCTCACAGATCCGCAGTATTTT
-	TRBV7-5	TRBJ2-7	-	CISVSEAPRGTDRLSSYEQYF	-
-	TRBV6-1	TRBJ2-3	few	CASRPAGLRDNTDTQYF	TGTGCCAGCAGGCCCGCGGGCCTCCGGGACAACACAGATACGCAGTATTTT
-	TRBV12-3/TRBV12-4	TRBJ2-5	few	CASSSTTGETQYF	TGTGCCAGCAGTTCTACAACAGGGGAGACCCAGTACTTC
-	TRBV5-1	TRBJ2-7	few	CASSPDSGEQYF	TGCGCCAGCAGCCCAGACAGTGGCGAGCAGTACTTC
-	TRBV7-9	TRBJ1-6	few	CASSFPAYNSPLHF	TGTGCCAGCAGCTTTCCAGCCTATAATTCACCCCTCCACTTT
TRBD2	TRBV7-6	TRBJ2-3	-	CASSFSGFGTDTQYF	TGTGCCAGCAGCTTTAGCGGGTTTGGAACAGATACGCAGTATTTT
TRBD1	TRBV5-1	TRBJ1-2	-	CASSRLTGAYGYTF	TGCGCCAGCAGCCGCCTGACAGGGGCTTATGGCTACACCTTC
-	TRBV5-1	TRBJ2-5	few	CASSLGPSNQETQYF	TGCGCCAGCAGCTTGGGCCCCAGCAACCAAGAGACCCAGTACTTC
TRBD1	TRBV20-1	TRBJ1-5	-	CSAYTGGNQPQHF	TGCAGTGCATATACAGGGGGCAATCAGCCCCAGCATTTT
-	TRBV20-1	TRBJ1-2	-	CSAKTTDNYGYTF	TGCAGTGCTAAAACGACAGATAACTATGGCTACACCTTC
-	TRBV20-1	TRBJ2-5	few	CSAKGGGSETQYF	TGCAGTGCTAAGGGGGGCGGGTCAGAGACCCAGTACTTC
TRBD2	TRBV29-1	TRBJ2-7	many	CSVEGTSGSKIYEQYF	TGCAGCGTTGAAGGGACTAGCGGGAGTAAGATTTACGAGCAGTACTTC
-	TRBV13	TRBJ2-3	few	CASSLRRATGLSTDTQYF	TGTGCCAGCAGCTTAAGGAGGGCGACGGGGCTGAGCACAGATACGCAGTATTTT
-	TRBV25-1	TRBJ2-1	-	CASSEEGGGNEQFF	TGTGCCAGCAGTGAGGAAGGGGGTGGCAATGAGCAGTTCTTC
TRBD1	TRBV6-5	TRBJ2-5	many	CASRQGRETQYF	TGTGCCAGCAGACAGGGGCGAGAGACCCAGTACTTC
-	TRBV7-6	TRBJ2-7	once	CASSPRTGTDEQYF	TGTGCCAGCAGCCCACGGACGGGAACGGACGAGCAGTACTTC
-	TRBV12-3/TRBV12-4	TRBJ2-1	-	CASSSRPGNEQFF	TGTGCCAGCAGTTCTCGTCCGGGGAATGAGCAGTTCTTC